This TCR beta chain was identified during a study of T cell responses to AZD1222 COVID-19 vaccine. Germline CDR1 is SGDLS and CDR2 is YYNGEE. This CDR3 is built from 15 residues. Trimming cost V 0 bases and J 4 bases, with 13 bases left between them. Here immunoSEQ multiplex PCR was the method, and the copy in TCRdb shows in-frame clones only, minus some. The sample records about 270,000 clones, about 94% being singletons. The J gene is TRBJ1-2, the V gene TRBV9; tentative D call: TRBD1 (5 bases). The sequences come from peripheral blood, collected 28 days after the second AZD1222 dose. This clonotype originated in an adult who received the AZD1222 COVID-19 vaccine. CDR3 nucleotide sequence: TGTGCCAGCAGCGTAGGGGGGGAGCCGGGCTATGGCTACACCTTC. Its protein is CASSVGGEPGYGYTF.